A single sample gave rise to the 11 T cell receptor beta chains below, sequenced in a study of shared clonotypes between healthy human individuals. Some clones are missing from TCRdb's copy, which holds only in-frame ones; the method was immunoSEQ multiplex PCR. Altogether 2 million to 2.5 million clones are present, 90% to 96% being singletons, with the ten largest covering around 0.13%. Sequencing was done on a sample of naive CD4+ T cells sorted from blood. Stated subset: CD45RA+ positively selected. These receptors were taken from a man aged 18 to 29 in good health.

The chain employs TRBV25-1 and TRBJ1-3; maybe TRBD1 (6 bases). This CDR3 contains 15 residues. Germline assignment: CDR1 MGHDK and CDR2 SYGVNS. The V and J ends lost 4 bases and 3 bases respectively, with 13 bases between them. CDR3 sequence reads: CASSVTGLSGNTIYF. The CDR3 DNA reads TGTGCCAGCAGTGTCACAGGGTTAAGTGGAAACACCATATATTTT.

J is TRBJ2-2 and V is TRBV5-8; 9 nucleotides line up with TRBD2. The CDR3 loop spans 16 amino acids. J gave up 0 bases and V 1 base, and 1 base lay outside the gene matches. The germline gives CDR1 SGHTS, CDR2 YDEGEE. The CDR3 loop is CASSLRGGANTGELFF. The CDR3 coding sequence is TGTGCCAGCAGCTTGCGCGGGGGGGCGAACACCGGGGAGCTGTTTTTT.

The chain couples TRBV9 to TRBJ1-6, with D unresolved. The V end lost 3 bases, the J end lost 5 bases, and 12 bases lay between the germline ends. The CDR3 runs 15 residues. CDR1 and CDR2 (germline): SGDLS, YYNGEE. CDR3: CASSGAGRDNSPLHF. CDR3 sequence (DNA): TGTGCCAGCAGCGGAGCGGGTAGGGATAATTCACCCCTCCACTTT.

This CDR3 reads CASSAKDRITDTQYF. CDR3 in DNA: TGTGCCAGCAGCGCCAAGGACAGGATCACAGATACGCAGTATTTT. The genes are TRBV9 and TRBJ2-3, with 7 bases matching TRBD1. Per the germline V gene, CDR1 is SGDLS and CDR2 is YYNGEE. Germline trimming cut 3 bases from V and 2 bases from J; bases unmatched to any gene: 6. The CDR3 contains 15 residues. The variable domain in full, completed from reference TRBV9 and TRBJ2-3, reads DSGVTQTPKHLITATGQRVTLRCSPRSGDLSVYWYQQSLDQGLQFLIQYYNGEERAKGNILERFSAQQFPDLHSELNLSSLELGDSALYFCASSAKDRITDTQYFGPGTRLTVL.

In its sample, this clone was seen a few times. The chain links TRBV2 to TRBJ1-4; D gene ambiguous. CDR3 size: 14 residues. Germline V gene data show CDR1 as SNHLY and CDR2 as FYNNEI. Trimming took off 1 base at V and 8 bases at J, with 11 bases between the two ends. CDR3 sequence: CASSEGGKKEKLFF. The CDR3 coding sequence is TGTGCCAGCAGTGAAGGGGGAAAGAAAGAAAAACTGTTTTTT.

Remarks on this clone: Other DNA variants within this sample encode the same CDR3. The chain links TRBV18 to TRBJ2-7; D possibly corresponds to TRBD2 (7 bases). CDR1 is KGHSH, CDR2 LQKENI, per germline. Trimming cost V 2 bases and J 0 bases, with 11 bases left between them. There are 15 residues in the CDR3. This CDR3 reads CASSPGRGGSYEQYF. In DNA form, the CDR3 reads TGTGCCAGCTCACCAGGGAGGGGGGGCTCCTACGAGCAGTACTTC.

This clone was seen only once. The V gene is TRBV6-4, the J gene TRBJ2-1, with 10 bases identical to TRBD2. V was pared by 6 bases and J by 12 bases, with 14 bases of the junction left unmatched. Looked up from germline, CDR1 is MRHNA and CDR2 is SNTAGT. This CDR3 region has 15 residues. CDR3 sequence (DNA): TGTGCCAGCAGGGAACTAGCGGGGCCCCTCCAAGGGCAGTTCTTC. Protein: CASRELAGPLQGQFF.

This sequence joins TRBV6-6 and TRBJ1-6; 7 bases line up with TRBD1. There are 15 residues in the CDR3. V shed 6 bases, J shed 8 bases, and the junction held 10 bases outside the gene matches. Germline V gives CDR1 MNHNY, CDR2 SVGAGI (reference sequence). CDR3 nucleotide sequence: TGTGCCAGCAGCCTGAAGACAGGGTCGGATTCACCCCTCCACTTT. The encoded protein is CASSLKTGSDSPLHF.

The chain employs TRBV7-8 and TRBJ2-1; 9 bases align to TRBD1. The CDR3 is 15 residues long. CDR1 is SGHVS, CDR2 FQNEAQ, per germline. V was pared by 5 bases and J by 9 bases, with 11 bases of the junction left unmatched. CDR3 sequence (DNA): TGTGCCAGCAGCCCAGACAGGGGGGAAATAAGTGAGCAGTTCTTC. It is translated as CASSPDRGEISEQFF.

This clone was seen just once. The CDR3 nucleotides read TGCGCCAGCAGCCAACTCCGGGACCCGGGATTCTACGAGCAGTACTTC. This sequence encodes CASSQLRDPGFYEQYF. The rearrangement uses TRBV4-3 and TRBJ2-7, with D perhaps assigned TRBD1 or TRBD2 (5 bases each). V lost 2 bases and J lost 3, with 17 bases in between. The CDR3 loop spans 16 amino acids. CDR1 and CDR2 (germline): LGHNA, YSLEER.

This clone came up once. V and J are TRBV7-9 and TRBJ2-1; D is unclear. V lost 2 bases, J lost 8 bases, and 13 bases lay in between. Germline V gives CDR1 SEHNR, CDR2 FQNEAQ (reference sequence). The CDR3 runs 14 residues. The CDR3 coding sequence is TGTGCCAGCAGCTTATTGGCCTTGGCCGATGAGCAGTTCTTC. It translates to CASSLLALADEQFF.